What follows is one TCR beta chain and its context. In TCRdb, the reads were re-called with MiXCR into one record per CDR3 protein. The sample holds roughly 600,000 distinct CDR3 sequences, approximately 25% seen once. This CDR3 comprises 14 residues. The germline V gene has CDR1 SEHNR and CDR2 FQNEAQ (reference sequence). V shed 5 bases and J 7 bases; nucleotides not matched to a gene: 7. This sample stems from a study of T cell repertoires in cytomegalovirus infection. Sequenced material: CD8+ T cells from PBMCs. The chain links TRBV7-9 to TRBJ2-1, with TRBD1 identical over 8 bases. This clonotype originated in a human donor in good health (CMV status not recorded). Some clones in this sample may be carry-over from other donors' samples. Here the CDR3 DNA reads TGTGCCAGCAGCCCGACAGGGGTTACAAATGAGCAGTTCTTC. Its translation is CASSPTGVTNEQFF.